The entry below describes one TCR beta chain. The target of this receptor is not known. No base qualities exist here, and no much larger clone lies one base off it. This sample was taken from a study of OX40 agonist ivuxolimab in advanced cancers. Regarding the complete study: Ivuxolimab was an agonistic, fully human IgG2 monoclonal antibody directed against OX40 (CD134), a costimulatory receptor. Intravenous ivuxolimab was administered to patients every 2 weeks at six dose levels: 0.01, 0.1, 0.3, 1.5, 3 and 10 mg/kg. Of the approximately 53 patients in dose escalation, some 20 had hepatocellular carcinoma, some 15 had melanoma, 9 had renal cell carcinoma and 9 had head and neck cancer. In the dose-escalation cohort, 70% to 85% of patients were male, and the mean age was roughly 60 years, with a range of 23 to 79. Patients were allowed to have had prior anti-PD-1, anti-PD-L1 or anti-CTLA-4 therapy, and approximately 40% of the dose-escalation patients had previously received checkpoint inhibitors. Partial responses occurred in three dose-escalation patients, of whom one had hepatocellular carcinoma and two had cutaneous melanoma. Peripheral TCRbeta sequencing aimed to test whether ivuxolimab altered TCR sequence diversity and caused clonal T-cell expansion. The paper covers the monotherapy dose-escalation part of the phase I ivuxolimab trial, which included N ≈ 54 patients.

Genomic DNA was extracted from sorted cells for sequencing of the TCRbeta CDR3 region. The immunoSEQ Assay was used for sequencing of TCRbeta CDR3 regions. TCRdb took over this immuneACCESS table, retaining in-frame rearrangements with V and J assigned. Such tables are incomplete; in checked studies, under half of the missing clones stem from an unresolved V gene, and the remainder is unexplained. For this sample there are around 39,000 clones; about 81% appear just once. The ten largest clones take up over 20% of the sample. Germline trimming: 0 bases from V, 4 bases from J; junction bases outside gene matches: 5. The CDR3 covers 16 residues, taking in both the cysteine and the phenylalanine. The kept DNA is CDR3 alone, 48 bases in frame from the first base. The germline V gene (reference sequence) specifies LNHNV as CDR1 and YYDKDF as CDR2. Patients with autoimmune disease history or receiving systemic immunosuppression were excluded from the trial. In every dose cohort, peripheral blood was drawn for TCR sequencing at baseline, cycle 4 day 1, and cycle 7 day 1. The samples were taken from a phase I, first-in-human, multicenter, open-label dose-escalation trial of ivuxolimab. The trial enrolled adults with locally advanced or metastatic head and neck squamous cell, hepatocellular, melanoma or renal cell carcinoma. CD4+ and CD8+ T cells were sorted separately from peripheral blood before TCR sequencing.

Study-level results and caveats: At doses of 0.1 to 3.0 mg/kg, clonal expansion of both CD4+ and CD8+ blood T cells was observed from baseline to week 6. On average, CD8+ T cells showed more expanded clones than CD4+ T cells after ivuxolimab. Low levels of normalized T-cell clonal expansion were also seen in some patients who did not respond. Partial responders in the 0.1-3.0 mg/kg groups had among the lowest normalized peripheral clonal expansion, especially among CD8+ T cells. The antigen specificity of the clonally expanded peripheral T cells was not determined.

The V gene is TRBV15 and the J gene is TRBJ1-4; 7 central bases correspond to TRBD1. The source is an adult with an advanced solid tumor such as melanoma, head and neck, liver or kidney cancer. The sequenced sample was CD4+ or CD8+ T cells sorted from blood, obtained in a trial of the OX40 agonist ivuxolimab. The CDR3 protein: CATSRDSQGGNEKLFF. In nucleotide form, the sequence is TGTGCCACCAGCAGAGATTCGCAGGGGGGTAATGAAAAACTGTTTTTT.